These 12 T cell receptor beta chains were all obtained from the same sample, sequenced in a study of blood T cell repertoires in COVID-19. Clones were sequenced by immunoSEQ multiplex PCR, and TCRdb holds only the in-frame ones, with some missing. The table has around 120,000 clones, approximately 90% seen once. Sequenced input: peripheral blood. The origin of the receptors is a human donor with active COVID-19. The donor label of this sample is uncertain.

This rearrangement joins TRBV5-5 to TRBJ2-5, with no clear D. Trimming removed 4 bases from V and 5 bases from J, with 15 bases in between. CDR3 length equals 14 residues. Germline V gene sequence: CDR1 SGHKS, CDR2 YYEKEE (reference sequence). The CDR3 nucleotides read TGTGCCAGCAGCCGACTGCGCGCGAAGGAGACCCAGTACTTC. Its translation is CASSRLRAKETQYF.

The chain couples TRBV29-1 to TRBJ1-2; TRBD1 matches 9 bases. V lost 0 bases, J lost 6 bases, and 5 bases stayed unmatched. The germline V gene has CDR1 SQVTM and CDR2 ANQGSEA. The CDR3 runs 14 residues. CDR3 nucleotides: TGCAGCGTTGAAGAACGGGACAGGGTGAATGGCTACACCTTC. As protein: CSVEERDRVNGYTF.

This chain connects TRBV5-1 to TRBJ2-7, with D possibly TRBD1 on 5 matching bases. With 0 bases removed from V and 6 bases from J, the gap between germline ends came to 16 bases. The CDR3 runs to 15 residues. Germline V lookup: CDR1 SGHRS, CDR2 YFSETQ. CDR3 loop: CASSLEGQGVSEQYF. The CDR3 DNA sequence: TGCGCCAGCAGCTTGGAAGGGCAGGGCGTATCCGAGCAGTACTTC.

The CDR3 spells CATSRRIASSGNTIYF. CDR3 coding DNA: TGTGCCACCAGCAGACGCATAGCGAGCTCTGGAAACACCATATATTTT. The chain has TRBV15 and TRBJ1-3, with D hard to call. V was clipped by 2 bases and J by 0 bases, with 11 bases between them. Germline lookup yields CDR1 LNHNV and CDR2 YYDKDF (reference sequence). This CDR3 has 16 residues.

A few counts support this clone. V usage is TRBV5-1 and J usage is TRBJ2-2; no firm D call. Trimming shortened V by 9 bases and J by 1 base, and 7 bases separated the two germline ends. CDR3 size: 12 residues. Looked up from germline, CDR1 is SGHRS and CDR2 is YFSETQ. CDR3 sequence (DNA): TGCGCCACGGCGGAGAACACCGGGGAGCTGTTTTTT. It yields the protein CATAENTGELFF.

This clone was detected a few times. V usage is TRBV5-1 and J usage is TRBJ2-5, with 15 bases fitting TRBD2. Germline V gene lookup returns CDR1 SGHRS and CDR2 YFSETQ. This CDR3 comprises 16 residues. The V and J ends lost 3 bases and 7 bases, in that order; junction bases with no gene match: 7. The CDR3: CASSSGLAGGPGTQYF. The CDR3 DNA reads TGCGCCAGCAGCTCGGGACTAGCGGGGGGTCCAGGGACCCAGTACTTC.

The rearrangement uses TRBV28 and TRBJ2-5; tentative D call: TRBD1 (5 bases). This CDR3 contains 14 residues. Between the trimmed V and J ends, which lost 3 bases and 5 bases, there was a span of 13 bases. Looked up from germline, CDR1 is MDHEN and CDR2 is SYDVKM. CDR3 sequence: CASSLQGLGETQYF. DNA for the CDR3: TGTGCCAGCAGTTTGCAGGGATTAGGCGAGACCCAGTACTTC.

V is TRBV19 and J is TRBJ2-7; TRBD1 matches at 9 bases. This CDR3 spans 15 amino acids. CDR1 and CDR2 from the germline V gene are LNHDA and SQIVND (reference sequence). V gave up 6 bases and J gave up 1 base; unmatched junction bases: 7. CDR3 amino acids: CASSLGTGLSYEQYF. The DNA for the CDR3 is TGTGCCAGTAGCCTCGGGACAGGGTTATCCTACGAGCAGTACTTC.

This clone occurred a few times. CDR3 coding DNA: TGTGCCAGCAGCCAACACAGAGCAAGTCAGCCCCAGCATTTT. It translates to CASSQHRASQPQHF. The chain is built from TRBV2 and TRBJ1-5; D not certain. The V and J ends lost 6 bases and 6 bases respectively, with 15 bases between them. Germline values: CDR1 SNHLY, CDR2 FYNNEI. The CDR3 has 14 amino acids.

The rearrangement links TRBV14 to TRBJ2-7; 8 nucleotides align to TRBD1. The CDR3 is 15 amino acids. Germline values: CDR1 SGHDN, CDR2 FVKESK. Trimming removed 2 bases from V and 4 bases from J; junction bases left unmatched: 7. The CDR3 sequence is CASSQLGTGPYEQYF. As DNA, the CDR3 is TGTGCCAGCAGCCAACTGGGGACAGGTCCTTACGAGCAGTACTTC.

The gene calls are TRBV12-3 or TRBV12-4 and TRBJ2-5; D may be TRBD2 (6 bases). CDR3 size: 13 residues. V was trimmed by 2 bases and J by 4 bases, leaving 8 bases between them. The CDR3 region has the DNA TGTGCCAGCAGTTTACGGAGGGGAGAGACCCAGTACTTC. It yields the protein CASSLRRGETQYF.

This chain joins TRBV2 and TRBJ2-5; TRBD2 aligns across 8 bases. The germline V gene encodes CDR1 SNHLY and CDR2 FYNNEI. V was clipped by 3 bases and J by 6 bases; unmatched bases: 6. The CDR3 is made up of 14 amino acids. CDR3: CASSDKGLVKTQYF. In nucleotides, the CDR3 is TGTGCCAGCAGTGATAAGGGACTAGTAAAGACCCAGTACTTC.